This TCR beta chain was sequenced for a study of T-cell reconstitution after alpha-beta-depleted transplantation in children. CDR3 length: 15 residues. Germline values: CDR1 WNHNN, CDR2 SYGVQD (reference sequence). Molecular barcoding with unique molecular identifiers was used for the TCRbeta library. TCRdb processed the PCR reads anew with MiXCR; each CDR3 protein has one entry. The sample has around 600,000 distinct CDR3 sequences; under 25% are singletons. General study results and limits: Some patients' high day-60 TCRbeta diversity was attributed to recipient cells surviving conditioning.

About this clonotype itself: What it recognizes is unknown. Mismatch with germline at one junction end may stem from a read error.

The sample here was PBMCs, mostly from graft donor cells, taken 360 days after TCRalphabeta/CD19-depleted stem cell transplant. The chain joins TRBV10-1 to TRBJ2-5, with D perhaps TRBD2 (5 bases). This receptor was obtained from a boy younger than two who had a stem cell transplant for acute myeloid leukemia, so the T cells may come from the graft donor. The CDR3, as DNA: TGCGACAGCTCCATCGCCATCGGAGGTCAAGAGACCCAGTACTTC. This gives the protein CDSSIAIGGQETQYF.